This T cell receptor beta chain was sequenced during a study of blood T cells in healthy people across ages. General observations from the study: Total diversity from one million sequenced T cells was likely underestimated.

This clonotype was recorded a few times. The antigen is unknown. Primers used in a second PCR of about 7 to 12 cycles were a sample-barcoded 5' primer and a J-beta primer mix. Using its own MiXCR run on the 5' RACE reads, TCRdb lists one record per CDR3 protein. The sample carries 850,000 to 1,100,000 distinct CDR3 sequences, approximately 38% recorded once. Germline V gives CDR1 PRHDT, CDR2 FYEKMQ (reference sequence). V dropped 4 bases and J dropped 8; count of bases not matched to a gene: 16. The length of the CDR3 is 17 residues. The sample taken for sequencing was blood. The gene calls are TRBV13 and TRBJ2-1, with 8 nucleotides matching TRBD1. This TCR came from a man aged 18 to 29 in good health. The CDR3 loop reads CASSSSRQGPSGHEQFF. CDR3 DNA sequence: TGTGCCAGCAGCTCGTCGAGACAGGGGCCCTCAGGGCATGAGCAGTTCTTC.